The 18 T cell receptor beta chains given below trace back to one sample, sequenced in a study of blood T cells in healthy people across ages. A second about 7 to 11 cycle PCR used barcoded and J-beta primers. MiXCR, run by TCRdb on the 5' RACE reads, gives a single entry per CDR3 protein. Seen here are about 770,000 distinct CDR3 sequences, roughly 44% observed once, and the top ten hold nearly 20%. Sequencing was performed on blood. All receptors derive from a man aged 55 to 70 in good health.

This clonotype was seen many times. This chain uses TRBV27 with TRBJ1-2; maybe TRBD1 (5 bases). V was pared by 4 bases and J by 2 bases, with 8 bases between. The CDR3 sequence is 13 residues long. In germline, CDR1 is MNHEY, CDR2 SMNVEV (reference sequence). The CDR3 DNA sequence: TGTGCCAGCAGTTGGGGGACCAACTATGGCTACACCTTC. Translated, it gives CASSWGTNYGYTF.

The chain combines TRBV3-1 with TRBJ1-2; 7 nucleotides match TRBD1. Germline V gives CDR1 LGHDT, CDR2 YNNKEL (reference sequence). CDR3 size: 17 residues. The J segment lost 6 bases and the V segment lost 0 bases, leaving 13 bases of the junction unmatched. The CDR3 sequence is CASSQEGFKGATHGYTF. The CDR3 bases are TGTGCCAGCAGCCAAGAGGGATTCAAGGGGGCGACCCATGGCTACACCTTC.

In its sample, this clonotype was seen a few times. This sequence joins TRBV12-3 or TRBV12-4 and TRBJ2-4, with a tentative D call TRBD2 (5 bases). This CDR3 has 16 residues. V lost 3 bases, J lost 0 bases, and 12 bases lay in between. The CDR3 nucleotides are TGTGCCAGCAGTTTTTCGGGGTCCCTAGCCAAAAACATTCAGTACTTC. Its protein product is CASSFSGSLAKNIQYF.

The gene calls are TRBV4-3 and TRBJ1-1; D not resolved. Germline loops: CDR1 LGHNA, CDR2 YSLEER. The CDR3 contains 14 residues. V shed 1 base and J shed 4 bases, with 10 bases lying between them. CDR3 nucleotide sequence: TGCGCCAGCAGCCAAGCTGGGAGATCCACTGAAGCTTTCTTT. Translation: CASSQAGRSTEAFF.

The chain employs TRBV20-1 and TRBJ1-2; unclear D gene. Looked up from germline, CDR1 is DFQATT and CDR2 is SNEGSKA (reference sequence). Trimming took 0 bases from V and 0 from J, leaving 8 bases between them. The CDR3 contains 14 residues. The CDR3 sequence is CSARDRPANYGYTF. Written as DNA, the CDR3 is TGCAGTGCTAGAGATCGTCCAGCTAACTATGGCTACACCTTC.

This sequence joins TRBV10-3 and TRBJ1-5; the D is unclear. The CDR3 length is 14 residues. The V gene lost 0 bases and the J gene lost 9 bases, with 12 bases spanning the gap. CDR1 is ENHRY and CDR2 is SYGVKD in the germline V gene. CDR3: CAISESTGWRPQHF. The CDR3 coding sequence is TGTGCCATCAGTGAGTCGACCGGGTGGCGGCCCCAGCATTTT.

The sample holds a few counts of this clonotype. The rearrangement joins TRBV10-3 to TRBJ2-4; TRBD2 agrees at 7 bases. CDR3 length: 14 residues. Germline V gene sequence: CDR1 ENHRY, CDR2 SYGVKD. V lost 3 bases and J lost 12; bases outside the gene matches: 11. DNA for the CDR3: TGTGCCATCAGTGAAACCGGGACTACCTTCCCTCAGTACTTC. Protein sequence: CAISETGTTFPQYF.

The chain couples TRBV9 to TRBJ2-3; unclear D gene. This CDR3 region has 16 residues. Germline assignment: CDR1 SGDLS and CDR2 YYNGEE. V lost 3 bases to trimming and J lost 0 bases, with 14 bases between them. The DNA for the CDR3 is TGTGCCAGCAGCGATTCAACCCAGGCTAGCACAGATACGCAGTATTTT. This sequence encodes CASSDSTQASTDTQYF. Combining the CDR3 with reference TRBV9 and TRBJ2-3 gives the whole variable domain DSGVTQTPKHLITATGQRVTLRCSPRSGDLSVYWYQQSLDQGLQFLIQYYNGEERAKGNILERFSAQQFPDLHSELNLSSLELGDSALYFCASSDSTQASTDTQYFGPGTRLTVL.

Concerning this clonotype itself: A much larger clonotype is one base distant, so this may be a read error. CDR3 in DNA: TGTGCCAGCAGTGTTTTTCAGGGGAACACTGAAGCTTTCTTT. It codes for CASSVFQGNTEAFF. The J gene is TRBJ1-1, the V gene TRBV28, with a tentative D call TRBD1 (5 bases). CDR1 is MDHEN, CDR2 SYDVKM, per germline. V was pared by 5 bases and J by 1 base, with 11 bases between. The CDR3 consists of 14 residues. The full variable domain, with the rest looked up from reference TRBV28 and TRBJ1-1, is DVKVTQSSRYLVKRTGEKVFLECVQDMDHENMFWYRQDPGLGLRLIYFSYDVKMKEKGDIPEGYSVSREKKERFSLILESASTNQTSMYLCASSVFQGNTEAFFGQGTRLTVV.

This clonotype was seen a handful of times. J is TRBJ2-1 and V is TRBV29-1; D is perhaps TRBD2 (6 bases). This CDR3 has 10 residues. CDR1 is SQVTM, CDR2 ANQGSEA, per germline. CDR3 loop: CTTGAEGQFF. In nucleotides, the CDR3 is TGCACCACTGGGGCGGAGGGGCAGTTCTTC.

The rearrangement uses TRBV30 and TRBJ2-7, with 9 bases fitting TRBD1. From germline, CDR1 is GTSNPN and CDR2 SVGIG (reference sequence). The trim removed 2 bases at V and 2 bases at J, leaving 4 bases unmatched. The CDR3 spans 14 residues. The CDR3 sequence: CAWSTRDRAYEQYF. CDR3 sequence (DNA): TGTGCCTGGAGTACCCGGGACAGGGCCTACGAGCAGTACTTC.

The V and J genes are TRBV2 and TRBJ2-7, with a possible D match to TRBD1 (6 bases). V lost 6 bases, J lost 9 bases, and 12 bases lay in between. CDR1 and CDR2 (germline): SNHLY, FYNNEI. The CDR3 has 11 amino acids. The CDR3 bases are TGTGCCAGCAGACAGGGCGGACGGCAGTACTTC. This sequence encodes CASRQGGRQYF. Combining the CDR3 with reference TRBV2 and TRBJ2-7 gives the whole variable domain EPEVTQTPSHQVTQMGQEVILRCVPISNHLYFYWYRQILGQKVEFLVSFYNNEISEKSEIFDDQFSVERPDGSNFTLKIRSTKLEDSAMYFCASRQGGRQYFGPGTRLTVT.

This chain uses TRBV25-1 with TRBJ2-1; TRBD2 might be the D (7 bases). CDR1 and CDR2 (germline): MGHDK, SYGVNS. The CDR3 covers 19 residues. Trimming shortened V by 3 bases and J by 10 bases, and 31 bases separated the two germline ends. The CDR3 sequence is CASSDQLVRGGLDFREQFF. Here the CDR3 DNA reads TGTGCCAGCAGTGATCAATTGGTAAGGGGGGGGTTGGATTTTCGCGAGCAGTTCTTC. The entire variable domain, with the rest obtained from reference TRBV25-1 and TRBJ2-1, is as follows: EADIYQTPRYLVIGTGKKITLECSQTMGHDKMYWYQQDPGMELHLIHYSYGVNSTEKGDLSSESTVSRIRTEHFPLTLESARPSHTSQYLCASSDQLVRGGLDFREQFFGPGTRLTVL.

The CDR3 loop reads CASSILKDGADTQYF. Written as DNA, the CDR3 is TGTGCCAGCAGCATCCTTAAGGATGGCGCAGATACGCAGTATTTT. This chain connects TRBV5-5 to TRBJ2-3; D call uncertain. V was shortened by 4 bases and J by 4 bases, with 16 bases between the two germline ends. Germline loops: CDR1 SGHKS, CDR2 YYEKEE (reference sequence). The CDR3 length is 15 residues.

DNA of the CDR3: TGCAGTGCTAGTCAGATTCTATCTTCTACGCAGTATTTT. It is translated as CSASQILSSTQYF. The genes are TRBV20-1 and TRBJ2-3, with unresolved D. The CDR3 extends over 13 amino acids. V was trimmed by 3 bases and J by 8 bases, leaving 15 bases between them. Germline values: CDR1 DFQATT, CDR2 SNEGSKA (reference sequence).

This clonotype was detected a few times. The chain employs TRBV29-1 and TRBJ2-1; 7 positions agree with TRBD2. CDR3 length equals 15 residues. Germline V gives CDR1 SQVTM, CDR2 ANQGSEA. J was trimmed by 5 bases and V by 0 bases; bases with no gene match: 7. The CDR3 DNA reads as TGCAGCGTTGAAGATCCAGCGGGGTGGAACAATGAGCAGTTCTTC. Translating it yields CSVEDPAGWNNEQFF.

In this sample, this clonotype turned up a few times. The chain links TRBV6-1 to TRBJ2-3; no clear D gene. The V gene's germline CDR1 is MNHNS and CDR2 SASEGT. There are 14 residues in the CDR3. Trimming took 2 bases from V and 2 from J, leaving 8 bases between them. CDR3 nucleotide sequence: TGTGCCAGCAGTGAACGGCGTTACACAGATACGCAGTATTTT. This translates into CASSERRYTDTQYF.

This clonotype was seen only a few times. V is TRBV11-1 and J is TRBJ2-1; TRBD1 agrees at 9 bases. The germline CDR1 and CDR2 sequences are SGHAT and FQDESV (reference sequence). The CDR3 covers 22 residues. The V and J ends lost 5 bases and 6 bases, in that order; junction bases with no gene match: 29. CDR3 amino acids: CASSPIPGDQFSWGQGINEQFF. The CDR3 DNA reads TGTGCCAGCAGCCCGATCCCAGGGGACCAATTTTCGTGGGGACAGGGCATCAATGAGCAGTTCTTC.